These T cell receptor beta chains were read from a single sample in a study of blood T cell repertoires in COVID-19. Only in-frame clones appear in the TCRdb table, and some are missing; sequencing was by immunoSEQ multiplex PCR. The data contain about 45,000 clones, around 80% of them singletons. The material sequenced was peripheral blood. Receptor source: a man in his sixties or seventies with acute or convalescent COVID-19. CDR3s include the opening cysteine and the closing phenylalanine or tryptophan. Each record gives: D gene, clone size, V gene, J gene, CDR3 DNA, CDR3 protein. D genes are given only for firm matches. Expanded clones get a size class; other rows say once, few or many, or leave the size out.

NA	NA	TRBV6-1	TRBJ1-5	TGTGCCAGCAGTGGGATCGGACTTGGTGGCAATCAGCCCCAGCATTTT	CASSGIGLGGNQPQHF
TRBD1	NA	TRBV5-4	TRBJ1-2	TGTGCCAGCAGCTTGAAGCGGACAGGACAATACTATGGCTACACCTTC	CASSLKRTGQYYGYTF
NA	NA	TRBV5-6	TRBJ1-6	TGTGCCAGCAGCTCGCGTCTAAATAATTCACCCCTCCACTTT	CASSSRLNNSPLHF
TRBD1	NA	TRBV7-9	TRBJ1-6	TGTGCCAGCAGCTTAGACGGCAGGGGGTATAATTCACCCCTCCACTTT	CASSLDGRGYNSPLHF
NA	NA	TRBV6-5	TRBJ2-1	TGTGCCAGCAGTTACCTGGTCGGGAGCTCCTACAATGAGCAGTTCTTC	CASSYLVGSSYNEQFF
TRBD2	NA	TRBV7-3	TRBJ2-3	TGTGCCAGCAGCCGCCTTGGGACTAGCGGATCTAGCACAGATACGCAGTATTTT	CASSRLGTSGSSTDTQYF
NA	NA	TRBV19	TRBJ2-3	TGTGCCAGTAGTGAGATGTCTAGCACAGATACGCAGTATTTT	CASSEMSSTDTQYF
NA	few	TRBV5-1	TRBJ1-3	TGCGCCAGCAGGGCGGATTCTAACACCATATATTTT	CASRADSNTIYF
NA	NA	TRBV29-1	TRBJ1-2	TGCAGCGTGGTAGTGGGACAAGGAGGCTACACCTTC	CSVVVGQGGYTF
NA	few	TRBV6-1	TRBJ1-3	TGTGCCAGCAGTGAAGCGGGCAGGTCCTACCCTGGAAACACCATATATTTT	CASSEAGRSYPGNTIYF
TRBD1	NA	TRBV4-3	TRBJ1-6	TGCGCCAGCAGCCGGACAGGCCTGAGCTCCTATAATTCACCCCTCCACTTT	CASSRTGLSSYNSPLHF
TRBD2	NA	TRBV9	TRBJ2-5	TGTGCCAGCAGCTATACCGGGACTAGCGGGGGGGAGACCCAGTACTTC	CASSYTGTSGGETQYF
TRBD2	NA	TRBV5-1	TRBJ2-2	TGCGCCAGCAGCCCCGGGACTAGCGGGGGGGCCGGGGAGCTGTTTTTT	CASSPGTSGGAGELFF
NA	NA	TRBV5-1	TRBJ1-2	TGCGCCAGCAGCTTGGTCCAGGGGCGAGGCTACACCTTC	CASSLVQGRGYTF
NA	NA	TRBV7-2	TRBJ1-2	TGTGCCAGCAGCTTGGGGCCCTCAGGGGATGGCTACACCTTC	CASSLGPSGDGYTF
NA	NA	TRBV6-6	TRBJ2-5	TGTGCCAGCAGTCCGGCTAGCCAAGAGACCCAGTACTTC	CASSPASQETQYF
NA	NA	TRBV27	TRBJ1-4	TGTGCCAGCAGTTCGGCGGCCCTTCAACGTAATGAAAAACTGTTTTTT	CASSSAALQRNEKLFF
TRBD1	NA	TRBV29-1	TRBJ1-2	TGCAGCGTTAGGGACAGGGTTTATGGCTACACCTTC	CSVRDRVYGYTF
NA	NA	TRBV15	TRBJ1-2	TGTGCCACCAGCAGAGATTGGCAGGGTCGGGGCTACACCTTC	CATSRDWQGRGYTF
NA	NA	TRBV11-2	TRBJ2-7	TGTGCCAGCAGCTTAGATTGGGGGGGCGAAGGGTACGAGCAGTACTTC	CASSLDWGGEGYEQYF
TRBD2	NA	TRBV6-5	TRBJ2-7	TGTGCCAGCAGTTCTTGGACTAGCGGGATCTACGAGCAGTACTTC	CASSSWTSGIYEQYF
TRBD1	NA	TRBV3-1/TRBV3-2	TRBJ1-6	TGTGCCAGCAGCCAAGATGGGACAGGGGGTAATTCACCCCTCCACTTT	CASSQDGTGGNSPLHF
TRBD1	NA	TRBV2	TRBJ1-4	TGTGCCAGCAGTGATTCAGGGGGCGGTTATGAAAAACTGTTTTTT	CASSDSGGGYEKLFF
TRBD2	NA	TRBV3-1/TRBV3-2	TRBJ2-3	TGTGCCAGCAGCCAAGGTGGGGGGGCAGATACGCAGTATTTT	CASSQGGGADTQYF
NA	NA	TRBV7-9	TRBJ1-6	TGTGCCAGCAGCTCGGACACTAATAATTCACCCCTCCACTTT	CASSSDTNNSPLHF
NA	NA	TRBV7-9	TRBJ1-1	TGTGCCAGCAGCCCCCGCGGGGAAGCTTTCTTT	CASSPRGEAFF
NA	NA	TRBV2	TRBJ1-3	TGTGCCAGCAGCGGCCGCTTGGTAGCCGGAAACACCATATATTTT	CASSGRLVAGNTIYF
NA	NA	TRBV6-2/TRBV6-3	TRBJ1-2	TGTGCCAGCAGTTTGAGATCGGGTGGTGGCTACACCTTC	CASSLRSGGGYTF
NA	NA	TRBV5-3	TRBJ2-2	TGTGCCAGAAGCTTGGAACCGACTGACACCGGGGAGCTGTTTTTT	CARSLEPTDTGELFF
NA	NA	TRBV18	TRBJ1-2	TGTGCCAGCTCACCACGACAAGTTAACTATGGCTACACCTTC	CASSPRQVNYGYTF
NA	NA	TRBV7-9	TRBJ1-1	TGTGCCAGCAGCTTGCGAGGTACTAACACTGAAGCTTTCTTT	CASSLRGTNTEAFF
NA	NA	TRBV6-2/TRBV6-3	TRBJ1-2	TGTGCCAGCAGTTACGACGGGTACTATGGCTACACCTTC	CASSYDGYYGYTF
TRBD1	NA	TRBV10-3	TRBJ2-7	TGTGCCATCAGACCCGGGACAGGGGGTGGCGAGCAGTACTTC	CAIRPGTGGGEQYF
NA	few	TRBV6-5	TRBJ2-7	TGTGCCAGCAGCCCCTTAAACGAGCAGTACTTC	CASSPLNEQYF
NA	NA	TRBV3-1/TRBV3-2	TRBJ1-4	TGTGCCAGCAGACAGCTAAATGAAAAACTGTTTTTT	CASRQLNEKLFF
NA	NA	TRBV28	TRBJ1-4	TGTGCCAGCAGCCGAGGGGAAAAACTGTTTTTT	CASSRGEKLFF
TRBD1	NA	TRBV16	TRBJ1-6	TGTGCCAGCAGCCCCGGACAGGGGAGGGGGTCACCCCTCCACTTT	CASSPGQGRGSPLHF
TRBD1	NA	TRBV7-2	TRBJ1-2	TGTGCCAGCAGCTTAGGGGGACAGGGTTATGGCTACACCTTC	CASSLGGQGYGYTF
NA	few	TRBV19	TRBJ2-4	TGTGCCAGTAGTATAAGGGGTACTCAGTACTTC	CASSIRGTQYF
TRBD1	NA	TRBV7-2	TRBJ1-2	TGTGCCAGCAGCTCTCCGGACAGGGGATTTGGGTATGGCTACACCTTC	CASSSPDRGFGYGYTF
NA	NA	TRBV29-1	TRBJ2-3	TGCAGCCCCACAGGGCCTGGCACAGATACGCAGTATTTT	CSPTGPGTDTQYF
TRBD1	NA	TRBV7-9	TRBJ1-2	TGTGCCAGCAGCCAACAGGGGTTAGCTAACTATGGCTACACCTTC	CASSQQGLANYGYTF
NA	NA	TRBV12-3/TRBV12-4	TRBJ2-3	TGTGCCAGCAGTTTAATATCAGATACGCAGTATTTT	CASSLISDTQYF
NA	NA	TRBV3-1/TRBV3-2	TRBJ2-1	TGTGCCAGCAGCCAAGCTACTAGACGGGGCAATGAGCAGTTCTTC	CASSQATRRGNEQFF
TRBD1	NA	TRBV7-9	TRBJ1-6	TGTGCCAGCAGCTTCCGACAGGGCCGGGCCCTCCACTTT	CASSFRQGRALHF
TRBD1	NA	TRBV6-6	TRBJ2-7	TGTGCCAGTGGACCGGGGACAGGGAGGGAGCAGTACTTC	CASGPGTGREQYF
TRBD2	NA	TRBV7-6	TRBJ2-3	TGTGCCAGCAGTTTTAGCGGGGGGGCAACAGATACGCAGTATTTT	CASSFSGGATDTQYF
NA	NA	TRBV4-3	TRBJ1-6	TGCGCCAGCAGCCAAGATTATAGGGAGAATTCACCCCTCCACTTT	CASSQDYRENSPLHF